Presented here are 7 T cell receptor beta chains from one specimen sequenced in a study of blood T cell repertoires in COVID-19 (dated by TCRdb to 2018 to 2020). To prepare the library, the immunoSEQ multiplex PCR assay was applied. Held by TCRdb, this immuneACCESS table contains in-frame sequences only and omits some clones. Under half of the omission traces to an unresolved V gene where checked; the cause of the rest is unknown. The sample has a few hundred thousand clones on record, about 87% of them singletons. In total, the top ten clones hold approximately 6.2% of the sample. Sequenced: peripheral blood. These receptors all come from a man between 60 and 70 years old who had recovered from COVID-19.

This chain uses TRBV28 with TRBJ1-5; D might be TRBD1 (6 bases). Trimming took 6 bases from V and 5 from J, leaving 14 bases between them. Germline-derived CDR1 and CDR2 are MDHEN and SYDVKM. The CDR3 has 14 residues. CDR3 amino acids: CASRTGSWDQPQHF. The CDR3 DNA reads as TGTGCCAGCAGGACAGGTAGTTGGGATCAGCCCCAGCATTTT.

This clone came up a few times. The rearrangement joins TRBV29-1 to TRBJ2-2; 10 bases are shared with TRBD1. The CDR3 contains 15 residues. V shed 4 bases and J 3 bases; nucleotides not matched to a gene: 5. Per the germline V gene, CDR1 is SQVTM and CDR2 is ANQGSEA. The CDR3 sequence is CSVAGTGEDTGELFF. For the CDR3, the DNA is TGCAGCGTTGCCGGGACAGGGGAGGACACCGGGGAGCTGTTTTTT.

The rearrangement links TRBV2 to TRBJ2-4, with no clear D. V was cut by 4 bases and J by 3 bases, with 7 bases left in between. This CDR3 contains 13 residues. Germline values: CDR1 SNHLY, CDR2 FYNNEI. CDR3 sequence (DNA): TGTGCCAGCAGTGGGCAAAACAAAAACATTCAGTACTTC. Translation: CASSGQNKNIQYF.

The rearrangement links TRBV6-5 to TRBJ1-1; TRBD1 matches 7 bases. The J segment lost 1 base and the V segment lost 5 bases, leaving 4 bases of the junction unmatched. Germline V gives CDR1 MNHEY, CDR2 SVGAGI. This CDR3 region has 14 residues. CDR3 region: CASSPTGRNTEAFF. CDR3 nucleotide sequence: TGTGCCAGCAGTCCGACAGGGAGGAACACTGAAGCTTTCTTT.

The chain employs TRBV12-3 or TRBV12-4 and TRBJ2-2, with D unresolved. The V end lost 2 bases, the J end lost 6 bases, and 4 bases lay between the germline ends. CDR3 length: 12 residues. CDR3 coding DNA: TGTGCCAGCAGTTTAATAGCCGGGGAGCTGTTTTTT. It specifies CASSLIAGELFF.

The chain joins TRBV7-9 to TRBJ1-1; D is perhaps TRBD1 (5 bases). Germline loops: CDR1 SEHNR, CDR2 FQNEAQ (reference sequence). This CDR3 spans 12 amino acids. V gave up 4 bases and J gave up 3 bases, with 6 bases separating them. DNA for the CDR3: TGTGCCAGCAGCTCACAGGACACTGAAGCTTTCTTT. Its translation is CASSSQDTEAFF.

The CDR3 loop is CASSPGQGSLQGGYTF. DNA for the CDR3: TGTGCCAGCAGCCCTGGACAGGGATCTCTTCAAGGAGGCTACACCTTC. The chain combines TRBV7-2 with TRBJ1-2; 8 nucleotides agree with TRBD1. The CDR3 length is 16 residues. Germline lookup yields CDR1 SGHTA and CDR2 FQGNSA. V shed 5 bases, J shed 8 bases, and the junction held 16 bases outside the gene matches. Complete variable domain (other parts from reference TRBV7-2 and TRBJ1-2): GAGVSQSPSNKVTEKGKDVELRCDPISGHTALYWYRQSLGQGLEFLIYFQGNSAPDKSGLPSDRFSAERTGGSVSTLTIQRTQQEDSAVYLCASSPGQGSLQGGYTFGSGTRLTVV.